These 17 T cell receptor beta chains came from one sample sequenced in a study of cytomegalovirus exposure and HLA in healthy donors. The primer mix had 60 Vbeta and 13 Jbeta primers. Sequencing was performed with immunoSEQ multiplex PCR; in TCRdb, only in-frame clones are kept and a portion is missing. Of more than 80,000 clones detected, 60% to 80% appear once; the ten largest clones hold less than 3.5%. Sequencing used PBMCs. The receptors derive from a female donor in good health and CMV-seronegative.

The chain carries TRBV2 and TRBJ2-3; 12 bases are a match to TRBD2. The CDR3 is made up of 15 amino acids. Trimming cost V 6 bases and J 4 bases; bases outside gene matches: 5. CDR1 SNHLY and CDR2 FYNNEI come from the germline V gene. The chain's CDR3 is CASRRLAGAPDTQYF. In DNA, the CDR3 is TGTGCCAGCAGAAGACTAGCGGGAGCCCCAGATACGCAGTATTTT.

V and J are TRBV11-2 and TRBJ2-2, with a tentative D call TRBD1 (5 bases). The CDR3 is made up of 14 amino acids. V was clipped by 6 bases and J by 7 bases, with 15 bases between them. Germline values: CDR1 SGHAT, CDR2 FQNNGV. The chain's CDR3 is CASSPQAFGGELFF. The CDR3, as DNA: TGTGCCAGCAGTCCACAGGCGTTCGGCGGGGAGCTGTTTTTT.

V and J are TRBV10-1 and TRBJ2-1; 7 bases align to TRBD2. This CDR3 comprises 13 residues. Per germline, CDR1 WNHNN and CDR2 SYGVQD (reference sequence). Unmatched junction bases numbered 8, after V lost 5 bases and J lost 10 bases. CDR3 loop: CASSFSLAQEQFF. The CDR3 DNA reads as TGCGCCAGCAGTTTTTCACTAGCGCAAGAGCAGTTCTTC.

The chain employs TRBV2 and TRBJ1-2; TRBD1 agrees at 8 bases. Trimming at V came to 3 bases and at J to 7 bases, leaving 16 bases not matched to a gene. The CDR3 runs 17 residues. CDR1 is SNHLY, CDR2 FYNNEI, per germline. In DNA form, the CDR3 reads TGTGCCAGCAGTGAGCGAAACTTACAACAGGGGGTAACTGGCTACACCTTC. Translation: CASSERNLQQGVTGYTF.

V gene TRBV9 combines with J gene TRBJ1-2; D possibly corresponds to TRBD1 (5 bases). Trimming pared 0 bases from V and 4 bases from J, leaving 7 bases between. This CDR3 comprises 13 residues. The germline V gene has CDR1 SGDLS and CDR2 YYNGEE. This CDR3 is CASSVGQTYGYTF. The CDR3 DNA reads as TGTGCCAGCAGCGTAGGACAGACCTATGGCTACACCTTC. Looking up the rest from reference TRBV9 and TRBJ1-2 gives the full variable domain: DSGVTQTPKHLITATGQRVTLRCSPRSGDLSVYWYQQSLDQGLQFLIQYYNGEERAKGNILERFSAQQFPDLHSELNLSSLELGDSALYFCASSVGQTYGYTFGSGTRLTVV.

This chain links TRBV6-5 with TRBJ1-4, with D unresolved. Germline assignment: CDR1 MNHEY and CDR2 SVGAGI. Trimming shortened V by 6 bases and J by 6 bases, and 17 bases separated the two germline ends. The CDR3 has 15 amino acids. The CDR3 protein is CASSYGPDRHEKLFF. The CDR3 bases are TGTGCCAGCAGCTATGGGCCGGATCGTCATGAAAAACTGTTTTTT.

This chain connects TRBV10-3 to TRBJ2-1; 7 nucleotides line up with TRBD2. V gave up 8 bases and J gave up 5 bases; unmatched junction bases: 3. CDR1 and CDR2 (germline): ENHRY, SYGVKD. This CDR3 contains 12 residues. CDR3 loop: CAIRTSNNEQFF. CDR3 nucleotide sequence: TGTGCCATCCGGACTAGTAACAATGAGCAGTTCTTC.

The chain combines TRBV7-9 with TRBJ1-1, with a weak D call TRBD1 (5 bases). V shed 2 bases and J shed 5 bases, with 15 bases lying between them. In germline, CDR1 is SEHNR, CDR2 FQNEAQ (reference sequence). This CDR3 comprises 15 residues. Here the CDR3 DNA reads TGTGCCAGCAGCTTATATGGAGAGGGGAGGACTGAAGCTTTCTTT. It encodes CASSLYGEGRTEAFF.

This clone was observed once. The chain uses TRBV27 and TRBJ2-7; D not certain. V was trimmed by 3 bases and J by 5 bases, leaving 14 bases between them. Germline assignment: CDR1 MNHEY and CDR2 SMNVEV (reference sequence). The CDR3 length is 14 residues. The CDR3 nucleotides are TGTGCCAGCAGTTTCCTAGGAAAGTTGGACGAGCAGTACTTC. Encoded protein: CASSFLGKLDEQYF.

In its sample, this clone was seen once. The chain is built from TRBV27 and TRBJ1-1; possibly TRBD1 for D (6 bases). CDR3 length: 14 residues. Germline assignment: CDR1 MNHEY and CDR2 SMNVEV (reference sequence). Trimming removed 3 bases at V and 4 bases at J, with 12 bases between. The CDR3 DNA reads TGTGCCAGCAGTTTCAGGGGACCGGGCACTGAAGCTTTCTTT. It specifies CASSFRGPGTEAFF.

CDR3 region: CASSSVPGGSGYEQYF. The CDR3 DNA sequence: TGTGCCAGCAGTTCCGTCCCGGGCGGGAGTGGTTACGAGCAGTACTTC. The V call is TRBV27, the J call TRBJ2-7, with 7 bases that match TRBD2. Germline loops: CDR1 MNHEY, CDR2 SMNVEV (reference sequence). This CDR3 spans 16 amino acids. After removal of 4 bases from V and 4 bases from J, the junction contained 13 bases not matched to a gene.

The chain combines TRBV6-4 with TRBJ2-7; TRBD2 matches at 10 bases. J gave up 3 bases and V 0 bases, and 14 bases lay outside the gene matches. The CDR3 length is 19 residues. The germline CDR1 and CDR2 sequences are MRHNA and SNTAGT. The CDR3 sequence is CASSDSKLGRLAGVYEQYF. In DNA form, the CDR3 reads TGTGCCAGCAGTGACTCGAAACTAGGTCGGCTAGCGGGAGTCTACGAGCAGTACTTC.

As concerns this clone: The junction shows a germline mismatch at one end, possibly a read error. The J gene is TRBJ2-2, the V gene TRBV7-7; TRBD2 aligns across 13 bases. This CDR3 comprises 16 residues. Germline values: CDR1 SSHAT, CDR2 FNYEAQ (reference sequence). CDR3 sequence (DNA): TGTGCTAGCAGCTTAGGACTAGCGGGAGAGGCCGGGGAGCTGTTTTTT. It translates to CASSLGLAGEAGELFF.

This clone has more than one count but fewer than ten. This chain connects TRBV4-3 to TRBJ2-7; a weak D match, TRBD1 (8 bases). From germline, CDR1 is LGHNA and CDR2 YSLEER. Trimming took off 2 bases at V and 4 bases at J, with 15 bases between the two ends. CDR3 length: 15 residues. CDR3 nucleotides: TGCGCCAGCAGCCAAAACAGGGGGGGGTTATACGAGCAGTACTTC. Its protein product is CASSQNRGGLYEQYF.

DNA of the CDR3: TGTGCCAGCGGCTTCCTCCACGAGCAGTACTTC. It specifies CASGFLHEQYF. This chain uses TRBV27 with TRBJ2-7; D gene uncertain. Trimming removed 8 bases at V and 5 bases at J, with 10 bases between. This CDR3 has 11 amino acids. Germline lookup yields CDR1 MNHEY and CDR2 SMNVEV (reference sequence).

This clone was seen a few times. The chain links TRBV28 to TRBJ1-4; D is unclear. This CDR3 comprises 13 residues. Germline V lookup: CDR1 MDHEN, CDR2 SYDVKM. The V end lost 9 bases, the J end lost 7 bases, and 15 bases lay between the germline ends. The CDR3 sequence is CASSGILGEKLFF. In DNA form, the CDR3 reads TGTGCCAGTAGTGGTATCCTAGGTGAAAAACTGTTTTTT.

This chain joins TRBV28 and TRBJ2-6; perhaps TRBD2 as D (5 bases). Germline V gives CDR1 MDHEN, CDR2 SYDVKM. Trimming shortened V by 5 bases and J by 0 bases, and 8 bases separated the two germline ends. The CDR3 contains 15 residues. The CDR3 nucleotides are TGTGCCAGCAGTCGGAGGAGCTCTGGGGCCAACGTCCTGACTTTC. Residues: CASSRRSSGANVLTF.